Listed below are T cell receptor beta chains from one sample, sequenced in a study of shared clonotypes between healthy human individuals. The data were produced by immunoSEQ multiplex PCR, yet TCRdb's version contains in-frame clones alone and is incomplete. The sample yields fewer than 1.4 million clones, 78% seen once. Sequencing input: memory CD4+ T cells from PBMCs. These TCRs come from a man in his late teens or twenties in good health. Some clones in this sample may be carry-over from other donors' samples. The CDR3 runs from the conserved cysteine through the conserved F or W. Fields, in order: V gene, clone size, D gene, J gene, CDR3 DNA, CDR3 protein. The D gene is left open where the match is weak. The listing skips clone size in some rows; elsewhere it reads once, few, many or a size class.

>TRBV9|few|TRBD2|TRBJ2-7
TGTGCCAGCAGCGCGATAGCGGGAGGCGGGGCTGAGCAGTACTTC
CASSAIAGGGAEQYF
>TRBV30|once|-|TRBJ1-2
TGTGCCTGGAGTGTACAGCTTTTATCTAACTATGGCTACACCTTC
CAWSVQLLSNYGYTF
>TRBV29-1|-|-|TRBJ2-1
TGCAGCCTCTCAGACTACAATGAGCAGTTCTTC
CSLSDYNEQFF
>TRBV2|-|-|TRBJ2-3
TGTGCCAGCAGTCTCCTCTTCACAGATACGCAGTATTTT
CASSLLFTDTQYF
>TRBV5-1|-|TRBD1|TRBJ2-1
TGCGCCAGCACCTCGGGGACAGGGGTCGAGCAGTTCTTC
CASTSGTGVEQFF
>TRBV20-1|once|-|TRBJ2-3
TGCAGTGACACAGGGTATGATACGCAGTATTTT
CSDTGYDTQYF
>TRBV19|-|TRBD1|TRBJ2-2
TGTGCCAGTACCCTCATTCGGGGCCGCGACAGGGGAAAGGTCGGGGAGCTGTTTTTT
CASTLIRGRDRGKVGELFF
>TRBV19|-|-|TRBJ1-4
TGTGCCAGTAGTAATAGCCCCCGGGGTCAGGAAAAACTGTTTTTT
CASSNSPRGQEKLFF
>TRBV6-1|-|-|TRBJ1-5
TGTGCCAGCACCCGAGGGGCGGGGGGCGGGCAGCCCCAGCATTTT
CASTRGAGGGQPQHF
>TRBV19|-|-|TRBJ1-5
TGTGCCAGTAGTCGGACAGTCGACAATCAGCCCCAGCATTTT
CASSRTVDNQPQHF
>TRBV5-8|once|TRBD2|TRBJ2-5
TGTGCCAGCAGGAGGACTAGCGCCTCTCAAGAGACCCAGTACTTC
CASRRTSASQETQYF
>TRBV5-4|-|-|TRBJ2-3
TGTGCCAGCAGCCTGTCGGGACTGTCCACAGATACGCAGTATTTT
CASSLSGLSTDTQYF
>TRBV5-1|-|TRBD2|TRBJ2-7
TGCGCCAGCAGCTCCCAACCCGGGACTAGCGGAACCGAGCAGTACTTC
CASSSQPGTSGTEQYF
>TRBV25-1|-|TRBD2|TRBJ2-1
TGTGCCACCCTGAGGCGGGGGTCCGGTTTCAATGAGCAGTTCTTC
CATLRRGSGFNEQFF
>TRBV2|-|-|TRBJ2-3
TGTGCCAGCAGCCCCTTTGGGGATACGCAGTATTTT
CASSPFGDTQYF
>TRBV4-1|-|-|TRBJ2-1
TGCGCCAGCAGCCCAAGGGCGGTATCTAGCTCCTACAATGAGCAGTTCTTC
CASSPRAVSSSYNEQFF
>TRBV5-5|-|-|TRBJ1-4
TGTGCCAGCAGCTTGGGGGCAACTAATGAAAAACTGTTTTTT
CASSLGATNEKLFF
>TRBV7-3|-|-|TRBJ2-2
TGTGCCAGCAGCTCACAGAGCACCGGGGAGCTGTTTTTT
CASSSQSTGELFF
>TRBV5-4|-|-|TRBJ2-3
TGTGCCAGCAGCGCTCCAGAGGGGCGAAGCACAGATACGCAGTATTTT
CASSAPEGRSTDTQYF
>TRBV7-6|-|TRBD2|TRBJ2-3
TGTGCCAGCAGCCCTGAGACTAGCGGGGGTTGGGGCACAGATACGCAGTATTTT
CASSPETSGGWGTDTQYF
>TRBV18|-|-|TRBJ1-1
TGTGCCAGCTCACCACGGCAGGGCGAGGCTGAAGCTTTCTTT
CASSPRQGEAEAFF
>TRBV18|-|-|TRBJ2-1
TGTGCCAGCTCACCACCGGCTAGTGTATTGAAAAATGAGCAGTTCTTC
CASSPPASVLKNEQFF
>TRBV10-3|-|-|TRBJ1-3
TGTGCCATCAGTGAAAAGTTTTCCTCTGGAAACACCATATATTTT
CAISEKFSSGNTIYF
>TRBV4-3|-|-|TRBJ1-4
TGCGCCAGCAGCCAAGAGGACCAGGGCCTCACTAATGAAAAACTGTTTTTT
CASSQEDQGLTNEKLFF
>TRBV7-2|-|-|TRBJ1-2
TGTGCCAGCAACCAACAGAGAAACTATGGCTACACCTTC
CASNQQRNYGYTF
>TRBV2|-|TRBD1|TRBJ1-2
TGTGGGGGGGACAGGGAAAACTATGGCTACACCTTC
CGGDRENYGYTF
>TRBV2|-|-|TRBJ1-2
TGTGCCAGCAGGGTCCCCTCCATCTATGGCTACACCTTC
CASRVPSIYGYTF
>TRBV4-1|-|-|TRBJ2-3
TGCGCCAGCAGCCAAGATTTTCGTCTGGGACGTAACACAGATACGCAGTATTTT
CASSQDFRLGRNTDTQYF
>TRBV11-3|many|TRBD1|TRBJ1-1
TGTGCCAGCAGCTTAGGATCTGGGACAGGGGCTACTGAAGCTTTCTTT
CASSLGSGTGATEAFF
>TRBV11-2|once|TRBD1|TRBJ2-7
TGTGCCAGCAGCTTAGATGGGACAGAATACGAGCAGTACTTC
CASSLDGTEYEQYF
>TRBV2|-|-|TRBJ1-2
TGTGCCAGCATTCAGGGGAACTATGGCTACACCTTC
CASIQGNYGYTF
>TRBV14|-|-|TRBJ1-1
TGTGCCAGCCGACTCAGTTCTATGAACACTGAAGCTTTCTTT
CASRLSSMNTEAFF
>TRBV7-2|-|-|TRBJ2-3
TGTGCCAGCAGCTCAGCGACCGCCGATACGCAGTATTTT
CASSSATADTQYF
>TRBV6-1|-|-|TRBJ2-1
TGTGCCAGCTGCATCCGGGGCATCGATGAGCAGTTCTTC
CASCIRGIDEQFF
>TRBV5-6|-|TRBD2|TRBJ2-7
TGTGCCAGCAGCCCGGCAGCGGGAAAAGCCTACGAGCAGTACTTC
CASSPAAGKAYEQYF
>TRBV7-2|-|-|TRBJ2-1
TGTGCCAGCAGCCCCGACGGATACCCTAGCGATGAGCAGTTCTTC
CASSPDGYPSDEQFF
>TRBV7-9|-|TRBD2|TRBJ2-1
TGTGCCAGCAGTCCCACCGGGACTAGCGGGAAGGGAGAGCAGTTCTTC
CASSPTGTSGKGEQFF
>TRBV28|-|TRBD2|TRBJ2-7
TGTGCCAGCAGTATTCCCCTTACCAGCGGGAGACCCTACGAGCAGTACTTC
CASSIPLTSGRPYEQYF
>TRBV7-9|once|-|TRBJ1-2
TGTGCCAGCAGCCCCCCCAACTCTGGCTACACCTTC
CASSPPNSGYTF
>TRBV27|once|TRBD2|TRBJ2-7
TGTGCCAGCAGTCCTACGCGGACTAGCGGAGCCCCCTACGAGCAGTACTTC
CASSPTRTSGAPYEQYF
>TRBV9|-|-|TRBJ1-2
TGTGCCAGCAGTCAGGGACGGAACTATGGCTACACCTTC
CASSQGRNYGYTF
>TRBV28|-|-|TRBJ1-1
TGTGCCAGCAGTTTAGTCGACAGGAACACTGAAGCTTTCTTT
CASSLVDRNTEAFF
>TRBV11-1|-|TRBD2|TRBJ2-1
TGTGCCAGCAGTCTCGTAGCGGGAGGAAACTACAATGAGCAGTTCTTC
CASSLVAGGNYNEQFF
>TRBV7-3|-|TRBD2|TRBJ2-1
TGTGCCAGCAGCCCTGGGACGCACAAGCCTAGCGGGGCCAATGAGCAGTTCTTC
CASSPGTHKPSGANEQFF